This T cell receptor beta chain was found in a study of blood T cells in healthy people across ages. Study observations and caveats: The donors' CMV status was not determined, possibly confounding changes in expanded clonotypes. The recorded TCR beta diversity per million T cells decreased in a roughly linear manner with age. Strong correlation existed between TCR beta diversity and naive T cell percentage.

A second PCR of roughly 7 to 11 cycles used a sample-barcoded 5' primer and a J-beta primer mix. TCRdb reprocessed the 5' RACE reads via MiXCR and lists one record per CDR3 protein. The repertoire consists of about 900,000 distinct CDR3 sequences, with about 48% occurring once and the leading ten covering 10% to 15%. Concerning this clonotype: Antigen unknown.

V lost 1 base and J lost 8, with 9 bases in between. This CDR3 has 14 amino acids. Germline CDR1 reads SGHTA; CDR2 reads FQGNSA. The authors isolated at least 6 million PBMCs per sample. This receptor was obtained from a man aged 25 to 40 in good health. The J gene is TRBJ1-6, the V gene TRBV7-2; TRBD1 is a possible D gene (5 bases). The specimen was blood. DNA for the CDR3: TGTGCCAGCAGCTTAGGGGGGGGGGATTCACCCCTCCACTTT. It specifies CASSLGGGDSPLHF.